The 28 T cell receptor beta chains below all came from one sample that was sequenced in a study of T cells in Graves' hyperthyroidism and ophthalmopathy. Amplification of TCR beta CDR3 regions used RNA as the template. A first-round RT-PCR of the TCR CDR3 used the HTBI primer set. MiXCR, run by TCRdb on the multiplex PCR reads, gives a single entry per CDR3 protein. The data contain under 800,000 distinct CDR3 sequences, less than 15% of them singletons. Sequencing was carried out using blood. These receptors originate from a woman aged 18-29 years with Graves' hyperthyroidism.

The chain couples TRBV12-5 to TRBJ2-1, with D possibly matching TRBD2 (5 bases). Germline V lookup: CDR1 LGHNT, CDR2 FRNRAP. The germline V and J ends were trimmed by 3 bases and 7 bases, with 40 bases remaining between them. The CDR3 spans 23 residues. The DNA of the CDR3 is TGTGCTAGTGGTTTCAGACCACTACGCCTCGGCGGCCGGGGTTGGCTTACGGGTAATGAGCAGTTCTTC. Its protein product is CASGFRPLRLGGRGWLTGNEQFF.

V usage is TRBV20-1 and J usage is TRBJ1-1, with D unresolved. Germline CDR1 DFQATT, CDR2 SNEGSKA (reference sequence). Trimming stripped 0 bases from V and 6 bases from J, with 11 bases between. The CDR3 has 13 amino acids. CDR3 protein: CSARDSRAAEAFF. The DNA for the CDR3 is TGCAGTGCTAGAGATTCCCGGGCAGCTGAAGCTTTCTTT.

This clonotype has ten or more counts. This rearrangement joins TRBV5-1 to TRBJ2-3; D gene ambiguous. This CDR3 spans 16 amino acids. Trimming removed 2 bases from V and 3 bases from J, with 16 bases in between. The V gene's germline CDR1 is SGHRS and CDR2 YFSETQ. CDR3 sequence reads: CASSFQVVARTDTQYF. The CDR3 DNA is TGCGCCAGCAGCTTCCAGGTGGTCGCGAGGACAGATACGCAGTATTTT.

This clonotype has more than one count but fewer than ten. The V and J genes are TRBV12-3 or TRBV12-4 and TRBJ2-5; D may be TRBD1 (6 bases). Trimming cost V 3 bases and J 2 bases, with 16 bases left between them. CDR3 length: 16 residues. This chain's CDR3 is CASSFQMPGAQETQYF. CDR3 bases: TGTGCCAGCAGTTTCCAAATGCCAGGGGCTCAAGAGACCCAGTACTTC.

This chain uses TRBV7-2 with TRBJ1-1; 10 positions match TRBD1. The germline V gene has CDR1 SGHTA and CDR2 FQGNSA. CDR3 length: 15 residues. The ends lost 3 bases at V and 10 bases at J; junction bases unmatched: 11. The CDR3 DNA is TGTGCCAGCAGCTTCTCGCACACGGACAGGGGGGGAGCTTTCTTT. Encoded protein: CASSFSHTDRGGAFF.

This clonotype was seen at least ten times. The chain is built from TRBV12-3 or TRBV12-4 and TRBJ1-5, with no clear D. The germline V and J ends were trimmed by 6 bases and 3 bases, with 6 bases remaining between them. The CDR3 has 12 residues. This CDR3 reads CASSNHNQPQHF. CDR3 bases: TGTGCCAGCAGCAATCACAATCAGCCCCAGCATTTT.

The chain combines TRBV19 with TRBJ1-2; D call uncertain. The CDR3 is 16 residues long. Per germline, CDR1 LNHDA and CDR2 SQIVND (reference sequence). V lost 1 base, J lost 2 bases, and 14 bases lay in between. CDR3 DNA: TGTGCCAGTAGTATAGCCCCGACACTACAGAACTATGGCTACACCTTC. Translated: CASSIAPTLQNYGYTF.

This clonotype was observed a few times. Here the CDR3 reads CASSFDGRNEQYF. The CDR3 nucleotides read TGTGCCAGCAGTTTCGACGGGAGAAACGAGCAGTACTTC. V gene TRBV27 combines with J gene TRBJ2-7, with D tentatively TRBD2 (6 bases). Trimming took 3 bases from V and 5 from J, leaving 11 bases between them. The CDR3 has 13 residues. Germline V gives CDR1 MNHEY, CDR2 SMNVEV (reference sequence).

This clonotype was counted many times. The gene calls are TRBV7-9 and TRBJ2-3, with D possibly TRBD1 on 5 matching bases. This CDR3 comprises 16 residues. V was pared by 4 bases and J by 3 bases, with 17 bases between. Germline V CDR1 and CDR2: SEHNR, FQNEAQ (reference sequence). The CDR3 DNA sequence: TGTGCCAGCAGCTCCCCAGGGTTTGACGGGACAGATACGCAGTATTTT. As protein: CASSSPGFDGTDTQYF.

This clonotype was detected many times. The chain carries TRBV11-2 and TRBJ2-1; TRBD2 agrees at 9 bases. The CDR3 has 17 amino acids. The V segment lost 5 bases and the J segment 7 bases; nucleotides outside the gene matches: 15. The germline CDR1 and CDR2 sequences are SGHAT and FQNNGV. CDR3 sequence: CASSRFGASGRLNEQFF. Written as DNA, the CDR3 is TGTGCCAGCAGCCGTTTCGGCGCAAGCGGGAGGCTAAATGAGCAGTTCTTC.

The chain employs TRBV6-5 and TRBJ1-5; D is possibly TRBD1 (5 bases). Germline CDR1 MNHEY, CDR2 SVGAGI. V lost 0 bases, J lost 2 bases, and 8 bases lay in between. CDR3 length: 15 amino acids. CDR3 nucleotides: TGTGCCAGCAGTTACTCCGGGGGAGGCAATCAGCCCCAGCATTTT. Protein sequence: CASSYSGGGNQPQHF.

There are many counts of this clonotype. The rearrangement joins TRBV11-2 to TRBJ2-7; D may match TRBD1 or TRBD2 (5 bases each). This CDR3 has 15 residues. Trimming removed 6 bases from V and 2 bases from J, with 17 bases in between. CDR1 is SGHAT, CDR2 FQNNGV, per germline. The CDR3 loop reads CASSWGPSRAYEQYF. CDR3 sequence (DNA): TGTGCCAGCAGTTGGGGACCGTCAAGGGCCTACGAGCAGTACTTC. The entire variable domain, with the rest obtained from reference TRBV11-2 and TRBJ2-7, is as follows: EAGVAQSPRYKIIEKRQSVAFWCNPISGHATLYWYQQILGQGPKLLIQFQNNGVVDDSQLPKDRFSAERLKGVDSTLKIQPAKLEDSAVYLCASSWGPSRAYEQYFGPGTRLTVT.

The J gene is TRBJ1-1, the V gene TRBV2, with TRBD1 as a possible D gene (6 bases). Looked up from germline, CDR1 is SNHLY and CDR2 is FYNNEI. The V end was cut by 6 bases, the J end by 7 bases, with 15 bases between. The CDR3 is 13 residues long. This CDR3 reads CASSYIVRGEAFF. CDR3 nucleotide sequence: TGTGCCAGCAGCTATATCGTCAGGGGTGAAGCTTTCTTT.

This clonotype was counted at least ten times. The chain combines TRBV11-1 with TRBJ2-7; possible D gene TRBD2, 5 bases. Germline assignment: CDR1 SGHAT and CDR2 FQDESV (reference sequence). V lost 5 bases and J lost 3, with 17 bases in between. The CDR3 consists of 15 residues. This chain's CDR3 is CASSPLWTVYYEQYF. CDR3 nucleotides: TGTGCCAGCAGCCCCCTCTGGACTGTTTACTACGAGCAGTACTTC. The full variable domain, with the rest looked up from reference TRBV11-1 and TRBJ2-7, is EAEVAQSPRYKITEKSQAVAFWCDPISGHATLYWYRQILGQGPELLVQFQDESVVDDSQLPKDRFSAERLKGVDSTLKIQPAELGDSAMYLCASSPLWTVYYEQYFGPGTRLTVT.

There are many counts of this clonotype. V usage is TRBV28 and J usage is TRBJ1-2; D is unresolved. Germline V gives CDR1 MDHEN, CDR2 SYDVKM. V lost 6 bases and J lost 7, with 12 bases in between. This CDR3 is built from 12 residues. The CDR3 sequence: CASSYSVVGYTF. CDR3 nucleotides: TGTGCCAGCAGCTATTCTGTGGTTGGCTACACCTTC.

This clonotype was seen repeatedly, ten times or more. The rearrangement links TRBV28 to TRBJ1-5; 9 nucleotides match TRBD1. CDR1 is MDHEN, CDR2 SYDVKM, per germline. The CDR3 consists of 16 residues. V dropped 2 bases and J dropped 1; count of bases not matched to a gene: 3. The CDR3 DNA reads TGTGCCAGCAGTTTAACAGGGGGCATGAGCAATCAGCCCCAGCATTTT. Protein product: CASSLTGGMSNQPQHF.

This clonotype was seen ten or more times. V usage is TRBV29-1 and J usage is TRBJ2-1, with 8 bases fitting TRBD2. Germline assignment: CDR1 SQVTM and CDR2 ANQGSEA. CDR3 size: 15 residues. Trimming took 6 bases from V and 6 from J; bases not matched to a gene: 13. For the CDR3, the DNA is TGCAGCGTGACGCCCGGCAGCGGGAGAATCAATGAGCAGTTCTTC. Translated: CSVTPGSGRINEQFF.

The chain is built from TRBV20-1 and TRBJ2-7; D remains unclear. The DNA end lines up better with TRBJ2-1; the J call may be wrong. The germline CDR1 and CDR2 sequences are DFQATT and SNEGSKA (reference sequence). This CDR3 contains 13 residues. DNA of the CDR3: TGCAGTGCTAGAGATAGGACCACCTACGAGCAGTTCTTC. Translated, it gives CSARDRTTYEQFF.

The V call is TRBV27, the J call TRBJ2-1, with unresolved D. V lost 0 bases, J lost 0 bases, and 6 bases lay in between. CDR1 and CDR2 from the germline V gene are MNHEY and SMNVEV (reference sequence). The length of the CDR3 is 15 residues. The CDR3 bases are TGTGCCAGCAGTTTATCTAGGCTCTCCTACAATGAGCAGTTCTTC. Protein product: CASSLSRLSYNEQFF.

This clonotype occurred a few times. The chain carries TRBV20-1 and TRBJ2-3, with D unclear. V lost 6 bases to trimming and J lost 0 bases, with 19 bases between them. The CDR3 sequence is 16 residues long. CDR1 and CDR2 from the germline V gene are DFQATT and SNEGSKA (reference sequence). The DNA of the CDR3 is TGCAGTGCGAACGGGCTTTCCAAGGCGAGCACAGATACGCAGTATTTT. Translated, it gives CSANGLSKASTDTQYF.

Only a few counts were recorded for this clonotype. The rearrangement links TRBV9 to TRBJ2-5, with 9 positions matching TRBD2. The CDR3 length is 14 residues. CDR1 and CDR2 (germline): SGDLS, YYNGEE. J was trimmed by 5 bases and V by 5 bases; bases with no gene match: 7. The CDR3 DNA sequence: TGTGCCAGCAGTAATAGCGGGAGTAAGGAGACCCAGTACTTC. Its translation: CASSNSGSKETQYF.

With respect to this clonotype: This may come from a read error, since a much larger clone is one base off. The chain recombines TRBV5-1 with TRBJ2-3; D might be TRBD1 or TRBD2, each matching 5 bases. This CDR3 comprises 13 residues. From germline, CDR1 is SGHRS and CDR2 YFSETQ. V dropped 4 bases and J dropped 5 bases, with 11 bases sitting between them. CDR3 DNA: TGCGCCAGCAGCCGGGACCGCCGAGATACGCAGTATTTT. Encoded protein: CASSRDRRDTQYF.

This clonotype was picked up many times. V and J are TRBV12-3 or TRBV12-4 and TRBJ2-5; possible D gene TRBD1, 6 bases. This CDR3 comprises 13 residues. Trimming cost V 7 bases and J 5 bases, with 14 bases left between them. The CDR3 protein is CASTQGRRETQYF. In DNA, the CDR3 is TGTGCCAGCACCCAGGGGAGACGGGAGACCCAGTACTTC.

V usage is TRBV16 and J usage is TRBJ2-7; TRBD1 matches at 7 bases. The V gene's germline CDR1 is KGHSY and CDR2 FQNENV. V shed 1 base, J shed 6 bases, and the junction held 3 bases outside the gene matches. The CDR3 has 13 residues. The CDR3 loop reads CASSQWTGSEQYF. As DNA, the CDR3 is TGTGCCAGCAGCCAATGGACAGGAAGCGAGCAGTACTTC. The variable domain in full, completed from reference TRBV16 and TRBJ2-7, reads GEEVAQTPKHLVRGEGQKAKLYCAPIKGHSYVFWYQQVLKNEFKFLISFQNENVFDETGMPKERFSAKCLPNSPCSLEIQATKLEDSAVYFCASSQWTGSEQYFGPGTRLTVT.

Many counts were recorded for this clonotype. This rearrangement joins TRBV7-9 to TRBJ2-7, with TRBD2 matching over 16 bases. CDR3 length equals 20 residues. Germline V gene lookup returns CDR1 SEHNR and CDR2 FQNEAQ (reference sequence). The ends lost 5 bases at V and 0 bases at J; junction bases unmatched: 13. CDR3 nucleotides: TGTGCCAGCAGCGCCCCGCCGGGACTAGCGGGAGGGTTGGGCTCCTACGAGCAGTACTTC. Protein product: CASSAPPGLAGGLGSYEQYF.

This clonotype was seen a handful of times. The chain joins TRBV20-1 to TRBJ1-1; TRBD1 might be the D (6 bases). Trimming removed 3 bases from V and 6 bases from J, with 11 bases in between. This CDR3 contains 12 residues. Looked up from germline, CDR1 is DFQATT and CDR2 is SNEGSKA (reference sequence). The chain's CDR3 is CSASMGAAEAFF. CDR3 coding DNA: TGCAGTGCTAGTATGGGGGCGGCTGAAGCTTTCTTT.

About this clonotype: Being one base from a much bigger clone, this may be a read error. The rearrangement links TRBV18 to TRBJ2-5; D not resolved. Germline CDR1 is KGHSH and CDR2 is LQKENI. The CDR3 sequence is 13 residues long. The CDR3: CASPPLVEETQYF. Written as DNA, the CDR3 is TGTGCCAGCCCACCACTGGTAGAAGAGACCCAGTACTTC.

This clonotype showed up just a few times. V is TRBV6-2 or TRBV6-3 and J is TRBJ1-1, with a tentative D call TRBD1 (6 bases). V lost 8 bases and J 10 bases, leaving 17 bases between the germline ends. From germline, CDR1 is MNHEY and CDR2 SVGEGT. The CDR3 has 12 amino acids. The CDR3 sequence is CASLYRERGAFF. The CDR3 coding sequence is TGTGCCAGCCTCTACAGGGAAAGGGGAGCTTTCTTT.